The T cell receptor (beta chain) under discussion was sequenced for a study of T-cell memory formation after mild COVID-19 listed by TCRdb under 2021. For the wider study: TCR sequence clusters from the two donors were found to be largely donor specific. In a couple of donors, T-cell clones that expanded and contracted after mild COVID-19 were tracked by sequencing TCRalpha and TCRbeta repertoires over time. Two young, previously healthy adult volunteers made up the cohort, one male and one female.

Ficoll-Paque density gradient centrifugation was used to isolate PBMCs. The investigation overall reported the following: The second-wave clones that peaked on day 37 were not confirmed to be SARS-CoV-2 specific. Balanced CD4/CD8 phenotypes were observed for clones contracting from day 15 to 85, whereas a bias towards CD4+ was observed for a second wave of clones expanding from day 15 to 37. Some responding clones were found in pre-infection memory, which suggests that pre-existing cross-reactive memory T cells took part in the SARS-CoV-2 response. The study covered only a couple of mild cases, and larger cohorts including severe cases with pre-infection samples were considered necessary. Contracting CD4+ clones were located mainly in the CM and EM memory subsets, whereas CD8+ clones were found to be enriched in EMRA.

In this sample, this clonotype turned up a few times. What antigen it recognizes has not been identified. There are no base qualities to consult, and no much larger clone falls within one base. V is pared back by 3 bases and J by 7 bases, with 10 bases lying between the germline termini. The CDR3 starts with the cysteine, ends with the phenylalanine, and has 12 residues. The CDR3 DNA has 36 bases and is translated from base 1. The germline V gene provides CDR1 LGHNT and CDR2 FRNRAP. Instrument on record: Illumina NovaSeq 6000. TCRalpha and TCRbeta cDNA libraries were built by 5'RACE with constant-segment primers, adding sample barcodes and unique molecular identifiers. RNA was extracted from every sample with Trizol reagent. Libraries were amplified in two PCR steps, with a second sample barcode and Illumina TruSeq adapters added in the second step. The libraries were sequenced on an Illumina NovaSeq using 2 x 150 bp paired-end reads. Under the source paper's analysis protocol: Reads were demultiplexed and collapsed into UMI-guided consensus sequences with migec v1.2.7. With mixcr v2.1.11, UMI consensuses were aligned to TRA and TRB V and J templates and assembled into clonotypes. Expanded or contracted clonotypes were those called significant by both edgeR and NoisET, with noise models trained on biological replicates. For edgeR calls, the thresholds were a false discovery rate-adjusted p below 0.01 and a log2 fold-change of 1. PCA with hierarchical clustering of max-normalized trajectories of the 1000 most abundant clonotypes was used as exploratory dynamics analysis. Separately sequenced CD4+ and CD8+ repertoires were used to assign a CD4 or CD8 phenotype to each responding clone. The public reads were run again by TCRdb, first through fastp at Q25 and then through MiXCR, and only productive beta chains were kept. Rows with a matching CDR3 protein are joined into one entry that keeps the most common DNA and genes. The V and J calls were determined by TCRdb, not by the authors. The sample table holds hundreds of thousands of distinct CDR3 sequences, of which under 20% were seen once. The top ten clonotypes cover roughly 23% of the sample.

The receptor's source is a young man who had mild COVID-19 (a few samples of this study predate the infection). The sample titles of this study are shuffled in the database, so cell type and time point are left out; the donor was told from shared clones. The V gene is TRBV12-5 and the J gene is TRBJ2-7; perhaps TRBD2 is the D gene, with 5 bases matching. Sequenced sample: PBMCs or a T cell subset sorted from them (not recorded which). Here is the DNA: TGTGCTAGTGGTTTAGAGGGTGGTGAGCAGTACTTC. Its translation is CASGLEGGEQYF.